Below are 8 T cell receptor beta chains sequenced from a single sample in a study of blood T cell repertoires in COVID-19. The table came from immunoSEQ multiplex PCR; TCRdb's copy has only in-frame clones and leaves some out. The repertoire consists of roughly 200,000 clones, with 80% to 90% occurring once and the leading ten covering approximately 6.1%. Material for sequencing was peripheral blood. The receptors were gathered from an elderly man with acute or convalescent COVID-19.

As DNA, the CDR3 is TGTGCCAGCAGTGCCGAACGGGTCCGGGACTCCAACTCTGGAAACACCATATATTTT. This codes for CASSAERVRDSNSGNTIYF. The V and J genes are TRBV6-1 and TRBJ1-3; D might be TRBD1 (5 bases). The CDR3 totals 19 residues. V gave up 4 bases and J gave up 0 bases, with 22 bases separating them. Germline CDR1 MNHNS, CDR2 SASEGT.

This chain connects TRBV25-1 to TRBJ2-2, with 8 positions matching TRBD1. Germline CDR1 reads MGHDK; CDR2 reads SYGVNS. The CDR3 runs 16 residues. Germline trimming cut 4 bases from V and 2 bases from J; bases unmatched to any gene: 6. CDR3 region: CASSGRQGTNTGELFF. In nucleotides, the CDR3 is TGTGCCAGCAGTGGACGACAGGGGACAAACACCGGGGAGCTGTTTTTT.

Only one count was recorded for this clone. This rearrangement joins TRBV4-2 to TRBJ1-5, with 8 bases fitting TRBD1. This CDR3 is built from 15 residues. Germline trimming cut 4 bases from V and 6 bases from J; bases unmatched to any gene: 8. CDR1 and CDR2 (germline): LGHNA, YNFKEQ. CDR3 sequence (DNA): TGTGCCAGCAGCCGGGACAGGACCCAGGGTCAGCCCCAGCATTTT. Translated: CASSRDRTQGQPQHF.

This clone was observed once. The J gene is TRBJ1-2, the V gene TRBV6-1; TRBD1 might be the D (6 bases). The CDR3 length is 17 residues. Per germline, CDR1 MNHNS and CDR2 SASEGT. Trimming pared 0 bases from V and 4 bases from J, leaving 18 bases between. CDR3 in amino acids: CASSEAPLIGGLYGYTF. Written as DNA, the CDR3 is TGTGCCAGCAGTGAAGCGCCGCTAATAGGGGGTCTCTATGGCTACACCTTC.

This clone was counted a few times. This sequence joins TRBV30 and TRBJ1-4; D may be TRBD1 (6 bases). With 3 bases removed from V and 3 bases from J, the gap between germline ends came to 11 bases. The CDR3 is 14 residues long. The germline V gene has CDR1 GTSNPN and CDR2 SVGIG (reference sequence). The chain's CDR3 is CAWSQTGANEKLFF. In DNA, the CDR3 is TGTGCCTGGAGCCAGACAGGAGCTAATGAAAAACTGTTTTTT.

The J gene is TRBJ1-5, the V gene TRBV18, with a tentative D call TRBD1 (5 bases). This CDR3 is built from 16 residues. With 3 bases removed from V and 0 bases from J, the gap between germline ends came to 12 bases. Germline loops: CDR1 KGHSH, CDR2 LQKENI. Written as DNA, the CDR3 is TGTGCCAGCTCACCCGCAGGGATACGTAGCAATCAGCCCCAGCATTTT. It encodes CASSPAGIRSNQPQHF.

The rearrangement links TRBV5-5 to TRBJ2-1; 8 bases fit TRBD2. CDR1 SGHKS and CDR2 YYEKEE come from the germline V gene (reference sequence). The CDR3 runs 14 residues. Losses at the gene ends were 4 bases for V and 6 bases for J; bases not matched to a gene: 6. The CDR3 DNA reads TGTGCCAGCAGCAGAACCGGGACTAGCAATGAGCAGTTCTTC. As protein: CASSRTGTSNEQFF.

In DNA form, the CDR3 reads TGTGCCAGTAGTATTTCTAGCGGTCGGGAGACCCAGTACTTC. Its translation is CASSISSGRETQYF. The chain has TRBV19 and TRBJ2-5; 7 positions match TRBD2. Trimming took 3 bases from V and 5 from J; bases not matched to a gene: 6. Germline-derived CDR1 and CDR2 are LNHDA and SQIVND (reference sequence). This CDR3 spans 14 amino acids.